This is a list of T cell receptor beta chains from one sample in a study of T cell repertoires in cytomegalovirus infection. These receptors' targets are unknown. One entry per CDR3 protein results from TCRdb running MiXCR on the reads. Of about a million distinct CDR3 sequences listed, roughly 30% are singletons. The specimen comprised cultured CD8+ T cells from PBMCs, sampled from culture after CMV antigen stimulation. These receptors all come from a human donor in good health (CMV status not recorded). Some clones in this sample may be carry-over from other donors' samples. CDR3s include the opening cysteine and the closing phenylalanine or tryptophan. The order of the fields is V gene, J gene, clone size, D gene, CDR3 protein, CDR3 DNA. A D gene is named only where the DNA matches it firmly. The listing skips clone size in some rows; elsewhere it reads once, few, many or a size class.

v_call: TRBV20-1
j_call: TRBJ2-5
clone_size: few
d_call: NA
cdr3_aa: CSARDSPVRKETQYF
cdr3_nt: TGCAGTGCTAGAGATTCCCCCGTTAGGAAAGAGACCCAGTACTTC

v_call: TRBV7-6
j_call: TRBJ2-1
clone_size: few
d_call: NA
cdr3_aa: CASSNGGHNEQFF
cdr3_nt: TGTGCCAGCAGCAACGGGGGCCACAATGAGCAGTTCTTC

v_call: TRBV18
j_call: TRBJ1-3
clone_size: once
d_call: TRBD1
cdr3_aa: CASSPVEGASGNTIYF
cdr3_nt: TGTGCCAGCTCACCAGTGGAGGGGGCGTCTGGAAACACCATATATTTT

v_call: TRBV4-1
j_call: TRBJ1-1
clone_size: NA
d_call: NA
cdr3_aa: CASSQDVTVNTEAFF
cdr3_nt: TGCGCCAGCAGCCAAGATGTAACAGTAAACACTGAAGCTTTCTTT

v_call: TRBV27
j_call: TRBJ1-2
clone_size: medium-sized
d_call: TRBD1
cdr3_aa: CASSFGTGVLHNYGYTF
cdr3_nt: TGTGCCAGCAGTTTCGGGACAGGGGTTCTCCATAACTATGGCTACACCTTC

v_call: TRBV5-4
j_call: TRBJ2-1
clone_size: few
d_call: TRBD2
cdr3_aa: CASTVWASGVNEQFF
cdr3_nt: TGTGCCAGCACTGTTTGGGCTAGCGGGGTAAATGAGCAGTTCTTC

v_call: TRBV4-1
j_call: TRBJ2-1
clone_size: few
d_call: TRBD2
cdr3_aa: CASSQRLAGGPNEQFF
cdr3_nt: TGCGCCAGCAGCCAACGGCTAGCGGGGGGGCCTAATGAGCAGTTCTTC

v_call: TRBV6-1
j_call: TRBJ1-5
clone_size: NA
d_call: NA
cdr3_aa: CASDRTYSNQPQHF
cdr3_nt: TGTGCCAGCGATAGAACGTATAGCAATCAGCCCCAGCATTTT

v_call: TRBV10-3
j_call: TRBJ1-1
clone_size: NA
d_call: NA
cdr3_aa: CAISVAPNKGLDTEAFF
cdr3_nt: TGTGCCATCAGCGTAGCACCCAACAAGGGGTTGGACACTGAAGCTTTCTTT

v_call: TRBV20-1
j_call: TRBJ1-1
clone_size: NA
d_call: NA
cdr3_aa: CSASLINLANEAFF
cdr3_nt: TGCAGTGCTAGTCTAATCAACCTGGCTAATGAAGCTTTCTTT

v_call: TRBV20-1
j_call: TRBJ1-4
clone_size: NA
d_call: NA
cdr3_aa: CSARFPEGTNEKLFF
cdr3_nt: TGCAGTGCTAGATTCCCAGAAGGGACTAATGAAAAACTGTTTTTT

v_call: TRBV4-2
j_call: TRBJ2-1
clone_size: NA
d_call: TRBD2
cdr3_aa: CASSHTSGVVDEQFF
cdr3_nt: TGTGCCAGCAGCCATACTAGCGGGGTTGTGGATGAGCAGTTCTTC

v_call: TRBV7-9
j_call: TRBJ2-5
clone_size: few
d_call: TRBD2
cdr3_aa: CASRVRAGDQETQYF
cdr3_nt: TGTGCCAGCAGGGTGAGAGCGGGGGACCAAGAGACCCAGTACTTC

v_call: TRBV19
j_call: TRBJ2-1
clone_size: few
d_call: NA
cdr3_aa: CAVSSGSYNEQFF
cdr3_nt: TGTGCCGTTAGCAGTGGGTCCTACAATGAGCAGTTCTTC

v_call: TRBV12-3/TRBV12-4
j_call: TRBJ2-1
clone_size: NA
d_call: NA
cdr3_aa: CASSGVAGPYNEQFF
cdr3_nt: TGTGCCAGCAGTGGGGTTGCGGGTCCCTACAATGAGCAGTTCTTC

v_call: TRBV24-1
j_call: TRBJ2-2
clone_size: NA
d_call: NA
cdr3_aa: CATQGHSNTGELFF
cdr3_nt: TGTGCCACCCAGGGACACTCGAACACCGGGGAGCTGTTTTTT

v_call: TRBV9
j_call: TRBJ2-1
clone_size: few
d_call: TRBD2
cdr3_aa: CASSVGGGDYNEQFF
cdr3_nt: TGTGCCAGCAGCGTAGGCGGGGGGGATTACAATGAGCAGTTCTTC

v_call: TRBV7-9
j_call: TRBJ2-1
clone_size: many
d_call: NA
cdr3_aa: CASSSSGKGMDEQFF
cdr3_nt: TGTGCCAGCAGCAGTTCAGGGAAAGGCATGGATGAGCAGTTCTTC

v_call: TRBV6-1
j_call: TRBJ1-5
clone_size: many
d_call: NA
cdr3_aa: CASSEYGGEAVLDQPQHF
cdr3_nt: TGTGCCAGCAGTGAATACGGGGGCGAGGCGGTATTGGATCAGCCCCAGCATTTT

v_call: TRBV25-1
j_call: TRBJ2-6
clone_size: NA
d_call: NA
cdr3_aa: CASSVLLESGANVLTF
cdr3_nt: TGTGCCAGCAGTGTTTTGCTGGAATCTGGGGCCAACGTCCTGACTTTC

v_call: TRBV12-3/TRBV12-4
j_call: TRBJ1-2
clone_size: NA
d_call: NA
cdr3_aa: CASTPERYGYTF
cdr3_nt: TGTGCCAGCACTCCAGAACGGTATGGCTACACCTTC

v_call: TRBV24-1
j_call: TRBJ2-5
clone_size: NA
d_call: NA
cdr3_aa: CATSDSALETQYF
cdr3_nt: TGTGCCACCAGTGATTCCGCGTTGGAGACCCAGTACTTC

v_call: TRBV6-6
j_call: TRBJ2-1
clone_size: few
d_call: NA
cdr3_aa: CASIPRGGAGNEQFF
cdr3_nt: TGTGCCAGCATCCCAAGGGGGGGGGCCGGGAATGAGCAGTTCTTC

v_call: TRBV6-5
j_call: TRBJ1-1
clone_size: few
d_call: NA
cdr3_aa: CASSYSYPMNTEAFF
cdr3_nt: TGTGCCAGCAGTTACTCGTACCCCATGAACACTGAAGCTTTCTTT

v_call: TRBV28
j_call: TRBJ2-1
clone_size: NA
d_call: TRBD1
cdr3_aa: CGSSPPTLGGLRDEQFF
cdr3_nt: TGTGGCAGCAGCCCCCCCACCCTAGGGGGCCTCCGCGATGAGCAGTTCTTC

v_call: TRBV19
j_call: TRBJ1-1
clone_size: NA
d_call: TRBD1
cdr3_aa: CASRLLQGARNTEAFF
cdr3_nt: TGTGCCAGTAGGCTATTACAGGGGGCGAGGAACACTGAAGCTTTCTTT

v_call: TRBV24-1
j_call: TRBJ2-3
clone_size: few
d_call: TRBD1
cdr3_aa: CATSDLGQGSTDTQYF
cdr3_nt: TGTGCCACCAGTGACTTGGGACAGGGTAGCACAGATACGCAGTATTTC

v_call: TRBV28
j_call: TRBJ2-5
clone_size: many
d_call: NA
cdr3_aa: CASSLEGARETQYF
cdr3_nt: TGTGCCAGCAGTTTGGAGGGGGCGAGAGAGACCCAGTACTTC

v_call: TRBV6-1
j_call: TRBJ2-7
clone_size: NA
d_call: NA
cdr3_aa: CASRPLPRAGEGEQYF
cdr3_nt: TGTGCCAGCAGGCCACTCCCTAGGGCAGGGGAAGGGGAGCAGTACTTC

v_call: TRBV7-9
j_call: TRBJ1-4
clone_size: NA
d_call: NA
cdr3_aa: CASSPSRPEKLFF
cdr3_nt: TGTGCCAGCAGCCCGTCCCGACCCGAAAAACTGTTTTTT

v_call: TRBV19
j_call: TRBJ2-2
clone_size: NA
d_call: NA
cdr3_aa: CASSNTRRNTGELFF
cdr3_nt: TGTGCCAGTAGCAACACCCGTCGGAACACCGGGGAGCTGTTTTTT

v_call: TRBV2
j_call: TRBJ2-2
clone_size: NA
d_call: NA
cdr3_aa: CASSDEGVLAGELFF
cdr3_nt: TGTGCCAGCAGTGACGAGGGGGTATTGGCCGGGGAGCTGTTTTTT

v_call: TRBV24-1
j_call: TRBJ2-1
clone_size: few
d_call: TRBD1
cdr3_aa: CATSDSRAWIDGDSSYNEQFF
cdr3_nt: TGTGCCACCAGTGATTCTCGAGCCTGGATCGACGGGGACAGCTCCTACAATGAGCAGTTCTTC

v_call: TRBV2
j_call: TRBJ1-3
clone_size: few
d_call: NA
cdr3_aa: CASSSTSSSGNTIYF
cdr3_nt: TGTGCCAGCTCATCAACAAGCTCCTCTGGAAACACCATATATTTT

v_call: TRBV4-1
j_call: TRBJ2-1
clone_size: NA
d_call: NA
cdr3_aa: CASSQEQGGAHNEQFF
cdr3_nt: TGCGCCAGCAGCCAAGAACAAGGGGGGGCCCACAATGAGCAGTTCTTC

v_call: TRBV10-3
j_call: TRBJ1-1
clone_size: NA
d_call: NA
cdr3_aa: CAISTQTWGGTEAFF
cdr3_nt: TGTGCCATCAGTACCCAAACATGGGGCGGCACTGAAGCTTTCTTT

v_call: TRBV19
j_call: TRBJ2-5
clone_size: few
d_call: NA
cdr3_aa: CASSDTGLNGETQYF
cdr3_nt: TGTGCCAGTAGCGACACCGGCCTGAACGGGGAGACCCAGTACTTC

v_call: TRBV20-1
j_call: TRBJ2-1
clone_size: NA
d_call: TRBD2
cdr3_aa: CSASRTSGGLNNEQFF
cdr3_nt: TGCAGTGCTAGTCGCACTAGCGGGGGGCTCAACAATGAGCAGTTCTTC

v_call: TRBV6-2/TRBV6-3
j_call: TRBJ2-5
clone_size: NA
d_call: NA
cdr3_aa: CASSYPPGEQPEETQYF
cdr3_nt: TGTGCCAGCAGTTACCCCCCGGGCGAACAGCCTGAAGAGACCCAGTACTTC

v_call: TRBV6-2/TRBV6-3
j_call: TRBJ2-1
clone_size: NA
d_call: NA
cdr3_aa: CASSPTWAEQFF
cdr3_nt: TGTGCCAGCAGCCCCACTTGGGCTGAGCAGTTCTTC

v_call: TRBV15
j_call: TRBJ1-5
clone_size: once
d_call: NA
cdr3_aa: CATSKDLGIYQPQHF
cdr3_nt: TGTGCCACCAGCAAGGACCTAGGGATTTATCAGCCCCAGCATTTT